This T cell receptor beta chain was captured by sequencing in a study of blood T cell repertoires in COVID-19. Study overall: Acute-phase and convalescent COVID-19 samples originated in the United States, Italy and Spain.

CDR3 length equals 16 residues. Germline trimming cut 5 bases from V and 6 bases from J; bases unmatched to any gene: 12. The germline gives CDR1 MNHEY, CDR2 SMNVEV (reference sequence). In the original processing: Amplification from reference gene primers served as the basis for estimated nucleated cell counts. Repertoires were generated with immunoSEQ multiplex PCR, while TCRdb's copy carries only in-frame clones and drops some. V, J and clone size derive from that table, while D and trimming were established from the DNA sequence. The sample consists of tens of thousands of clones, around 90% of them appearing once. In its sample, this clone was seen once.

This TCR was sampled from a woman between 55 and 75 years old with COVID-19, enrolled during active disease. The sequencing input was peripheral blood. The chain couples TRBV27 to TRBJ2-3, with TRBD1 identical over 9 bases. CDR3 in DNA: TGTGCCAGCAGTGAGACAGGGGGTGGACTGGGGGATACGCAGTATTTT. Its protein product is CASSETGGGLGDTQYF.